Below are 7 T cell receptor beta chains sequenced from a single sample in a study of shared clonotypes between healthy human individuals. The assay was immunoSEQ multiplex PCR, and TCRdb's table has in-frame clones only and misses some. The sample holds just over 2,000,000 clones; approximately 95% are singletons and the top ten take more than 0.1%. Sample: naive CD4+ T cells sorted from blood. The subset here: CD45RA+ positively selected. The receptors were gathered from a man between 18 and 35 years old in good health.

The chain employs TRBV11-2 and TRBJ2-4, with D perhaps being TRBD1 or TRBD2 (5 bases each). The CDR3 sequence is 12 residues long. Germline CDR1 and CDR2: SGHAT and FQNNGV. Deletions cut 4 bases from V and 6 bases from J, with 7 bases between. CDR3 protein: CASSSGRNIQYF. CDR3 coding DNA: TGTGCCAGCAGCTCGGGACGAAACATTCAGTACTTC.

The chain recombines TRBV4-3 with TRBJ1-1, with a possible D match to TRBD1 (6 bases). V lost 0 bases and J 0 bases, leaving 14 bases between the germline ends. The germline V gene encodes CDR1 LGHNA and CDR2 YSLEER. CDR3 length: 17 residues. CDR3 in DNA: TGCGCCAGCAGCCAAGAGCCCGCAGGGGCGGTGAACACTGAAGCTTTCTTT. Translation: CASSQEPAGAVNTEAFF.

About this clone itself: One base away lies a much larger clone, so this may be a sequencing read error. The genes are TRBV6-1 and TRBJ2-7; D uncertain. V dropped 6 bases and J dropped 3 bases, with 6 bases sitting between them. The CDR3 sequence is 11 residues long. Per germline, CDR1 MNHNS and CDR2 SASEGT. The CDR3 nucleotides are TGTGCCAGCAGCTCCTTCTACGAGCAGTACTTC. It is translated as CASSSFYEQYF.

V and J are TRBV10-3 and TRBJ1-1; D possibly corresponds to TRBD1 (6 bases). Germline lookup yields CDR1 ENHRY and CDR2 SYGVKD. The V and J ends lost 5 bases and 0 bases respectively, with 19 bases between them. The CDR3 length is 17 residues. The CDR3 DNA is TGTGCCATCAGTAAAGGAGGGGGGAATAACTTGAACACTGAAGCTTTCTTT. This encodes CAISKGGGNNLNTEAFF.

CDR3: CTTSTGIYEQYF. In DNA form, the CDR3 reads TGTACGACATCGACAGGGATCTACGAGCAGTACTTC. J is TRBJ2-7 and V is TRBV28, with TRBD1 identical over 7 bases. Per the germline V gene, CDR1 is MDHEN and CDR2 is SYDVKM. CDR3 size: 12 residues. Together with reference TRBV28 and TRBJ2-7, the CDR3 gives the full variable domain: DVKVTQSSRYLVKRTGEKVFLECVQDMDHENMFWYRQDPGLGLRLIYFSYDVKMKEKGDIPEGYSVSREKKERFSLILESASTNQTSMYLCTTSTGIYEQYFGPGTRLTVT.

In DNA form, the CDR3 reads TGTGCCAGCAGCGTCGCCGGGACTAACTCCTACGAGCAGTACTTC. Amino acid sequence: CASSVAGTNSYEQYF. V and J are TRBV2 and TRBJ2-7; 7 bases line up with TRBD2. Trimming removed 6 bases from V and 0 bases from J; junction bases left unmatched: 8. Germline assignment: CDR1 SNHLY and CDR2 FYNNEI. The length of the CDR3 is 15 residues.

The chain combines TRBV2 with TRBJ1-1; 7 nucleotides line up with TRBD1. The CDR3 totals 14 residues. CDR1 and CDR2 from the germline V gene are SNHLY and FYNNEI. V trimming: 7 bases; J trimming: 0 bases; junction bases outside the gene matches: 5. The CDR3 spells CASNLQGMNTEAFF. The CDR3 DNA is TGTGCCAGCAACCTACAGGGGATGAACACTGAAGCTTTCTTT.